This TCR beta chain was identified during a study of blood T cell repertoires in COVID-19. As for the study in general: Sites in the United States, Italy and Spain provided acute and convalescent COVID-19 samples. Sample material is recorded as cDNA or gDNA derived from T cells, B-cell-depleted T cells, or PBMCs.

As processed by the authors: Estimation of nucleated cell counts relied on the amplification of reference gene primers. The repertoire was sequenced with immunoSEQ multiplex PCR; TCRdb's copy has only in-frame clones and lacks some. Clone size and V and J calls were adopted from that table, with D and trimming inferred from the DNA. In the table there are roughly 20,000 clones, roughly 81% of which are singletons. This CDR3 has 13 amino acids. Trimming removed 0 bases at V and 7 bases at J, with 7 bases between. Germline-derived CDR1 and CDR2 are KGHSH and LQKENI. The rearrangement joins TRBV18 to TRBJ1-5, with D possibly TRBD1 on 5 matching bases. Source material: peripheral blood. This receptor was obtained from a man in his 60s with acute or convalescent COVID-19. The CDR3 spells CASSPPGGQPQHF. Here the CDR3 DNA reads TGTGCCAGCTCACCACCCGGGGGACAGCCCCAGCATTTT.